Below are 31 T cell receptor beta chains sequenced from a single sample in a study of cytomegalovirus exposure and HLA in healthy donors. The PCR ran on 60 Vbeta and 13 Jbeta primers. Profiled with immunoSEQ multiplex PCR; TCRdb holds only in-frame clones, not every one. The sample records roughly 100,000 clones, roughly 66% being singletons. The sample consisted of PBMCs. The source of these receptors is a woman in her fifties or sixties in good health and CMV-seronegative.

The chain links TRBV10-1 to TRBJ2-3; D gene unclear. Between the trimmed V and J ends, which lost 5 bases and 7 bases, there was a span of 13 bases. This CDR3 is built from 13 residues. Per germline, CDR1 WNHNN and CDR2 SYGVQD (reference sequence). DNA of the CDR3: TGCGCCAGCAGTCCCCACTCCGATAATACGCAGTATTTT. This sequence encodes CASSPHSDNTQYF.

J is TRBJ2-5 and V is TRBV5-1; 7 bases fit TRBD1. The length of the CDR3 is 16 residues. From germline, CDR1 is SGHRS and CDR2 YFSETQ. V shed 2 bases and J 2 bases; nucleotides not matched to a gene: 9. CDR3 nucleotides: TGCGCCAGCAGCTTTGGGGGACAGCCAGTTCAAGAGACCCAGTACTTC. This encodes CASSFGGQPVQETQYF.

The chain is built from TRBV2 and TRBJ2-7; 8 nucleotides align to TRBD1. With V trimmed by 3 bases and J by 9 bases, 7 bases remained unmatched. There are 13 residues in the CDR3. Germline CDR1 and CDR2: SNHLY and FYNNEI. As DNA, the CDR3 is TGTGCCAGCAGTGACAGGGGGCGGACGGGGCAGTACTTC. The encoded protein is CASSDRGRTGQYF.

This clone was picked up one time. The J gene is TRBJ2-3, the V gene TRBV6-5, with 7 bases matching TRBD1. The CDR3 extends over 15 amino acids. J lost 2 bases, V lost 2 bases, and 4 bases had no gene match. The germline V gene has CDR1 MNHEY and CDR2 SVGAGI. CDR3 DNA: TGTGCCAGCAGTTACAGGGGGCCCTTCACAGATACGCAGTATTTT. It codes for CASSYRGPFTDTQYF.

V and J are TRBV7-2 and TRBJ2-5; D possibly corresponds to TRBD2 (6 bases). Germline assignment: CDR1 SGHTA and CDR2 FQGNSA. V was shortened by 5 bases and J by 1 base, with 14 bases between the two germline ends. The CDR3 covers 15 residues. CDR3 nucleotide sequence: TGTGCCAGCAGCCCTTTTAGCGGAGCCCAAGAGACCCAGTACTTC. Translated: CASSPFSGAQETQYF.

The J gene is TRBJ2-6, the V gene TRBV19; D might be TRBD1 (6 bases). V lost 6 bases, J lost 0 bases, and 21 bases lay in between. Germline assignment: CDR1 LNHDA and CDR2 SQIVND (reference sequence). The CDR3 runs 19 residues. The CDR3 DNA follows: TGTGCCAGTAGCCCAGGTGCAGGGGCTGTTTCCTCTGGGGCCAACGTCCTGACTTTC. Translated, it gives CASSPGAGAVSSGANVLTF.

The chain couples TRBV7-2 to TRBJ2-2; 7 positions match TRBD2. CDR3 length equals 14 residues. CDR1 SGHTA and CDR2 FQGNSA come from the germline V gene. The V segment lost 5 bases and the J segment 6 bases; nucleotides outside the gene matches: 6. The CDR3 is CASSIGLVAGELFF. As DNA, the CDR3 is TGTGCCAGCAGCATCGGACTAGTCGCCGGGGAGCTGTTTTTT.

The chain links TRBV19 to TRBJ1-4, with a tentative D call TRBD1 (5 bases). The V and J ends lost 3 bases and 0 bases respectively, with 11 bases between them. Germline values: CDR1 LNHDA, CDR2 SQIVND (reference sequence). The CDR3 has 16 amino acids. The CDR3 bases are TGTGCCAGTAGTATGCGAACAGGCTCAACTAATGAAAAACTGTTTTTT. Its protein is CASSMRTGSTNEKLFF.

CDR3 protein: CASSQQQRGAGDTQYF. CDR3 in DNA: TGCGCCAGCAGCCAGCAACAGCGGGGGGCCGGAGATACGCAGTATTTT. The chain carries TRBV4-3 and TRBJ2-3; 9 nucleotides align to TRBD2. Unmatched junction bases numbered 9, after V lost 3 bases and J lost 5 bases. Per germline, CDR1 LGHNA and CDR2 YSLEER. This CDR3 comprises 16 residues.

The chain joins TRBV7-6 to TRBJ1-1; D perhaps matches TRBD1 (5 bases). Germline-derived CDR1 and CDR2 are SGHVS and FNYEAQ. The CDR3 loop spans 15 amino acids. Trimming pared 1 base from V and 4 bases from J, leaving 13 bases between. This chain's CDR3 is CASSLDPGGGTEAFF. The CDR3 coding sequence is TGTGCCAGCAGCTTAGACCCGGGGGGGGGCACTGAAGCTTTCTTT.

This chain links TRBV6-5 with TRBJ1-2, with TRBD1 identical over 7 bases. V lost 6 bases to trimming and J lost 5 bases; unmatched junction nucleotides: 9. Germline V gene sequence: CDR1 MNHEY, CDR2 SVGAGI. This CDR3 spans 14 amino acids. DNA of the CDR3: TGTGCCAGCAGCAGACTGGACAGGTCGTATGGCTACACCTTC. Translating it yields CASSRLDRSYGYTF.

V is TRBV6-5 and J is TRBJ1-1; D remains ambiguous. CDR1 and CDR2 (germline): MNHEY, SVGAGI. Trimming removed 6 bases from V and 5 bases from J, with 10 bases in between. The CDR3 runs to 12 residues. Here the CDR3 reads CASRGGSTEAFF. CDR3 DNA: TGTGCCAGCAGGGGTGGGAGTACTGAAGCTTTCTTT.

This clone was seen only a few times. The chain couples TRBV5-5 to TRBJ2-5; D might be TRBD1 (6 bases). This CDR3 contains 13 residues. Looked up from germline, CDR1 is SGHKS and CDR2 is YYEKEE (reference sequence). V lost 2 bases to trimming and J lost 3 bases, with 8 bases between them. This chain's CDR3 is CASSFPGEETQYF. The CDR3 DNA sequence: TGTGCCAGCAGCTTCCCAGGGGAAGAGACCCAGTACTTC.

The chain employs TRBV27 and TRBJ1-2; possible D gene TRBD1, 5 bases. Germline V gene sequence: CDR1 MNHEY, CDR2 SMNVEV (reference sequence). The CDR3 extends over 15 amino acids. Trimming removed 0 bases at V and 4 bases at J, with 12 bases between. For the CDR3, the DNA is TGTGCCAGCAGTTTATCGGGGGGTTCTGTCTATGGCTACACCTTC. Translating gives CASSLSGGSVYGYTF.

This clone appeared a few times. The CDR3, as DNA: TGTGCCAGCAGCCCTCACGGGACTAGCGGAGTATACAATGAGCAGTTCTTC. Its translation is CASSPHGTSGVYNEQFF. The V and J genes are TRBV4-2 and TRBJ2-1; 11 nucleotides line up with TRBD2. Looked up from germline, CDR1 is LGHNA and CDR2 is YNFKEQ. V gave up 4 bases and J gave up 4 bases; unmatched junction bases: 9. This CDR3 has 17 amino acids.

In this sample, this clone turned up once. The chain employs TRBV28 and TRBJ2-1; the match to TRBD1 covers 7 bases. The V and J ends lost 6 bases and 5 bases, in that order; junction bases with no gene match: 10. CDR3 length: 15 residues. Germline values: CDR1 MDHEN, CDR2 SYDVKM. Here the CDR3 DNA reads TGTGCCAGCAGCCAGGGACAGCTAAGACACAATGAGCAGTTCTTC. Its translation: CASSQGQLRHNEQFF.

The gene calls are TRBV29-1 and TRBJ2-3, with a possible D match to TRBD1 (5 bases). V dropped 6 bases and J dropped 7 bases, with 20 bases sitting between them. The CDR3 is made up of 14 amino acids. Per germline, CDR1 SQVTM and CDR2 ANQGSEA. CDR3 DNA: TGCAGCGTCAGGGCACGGGCTAATCAAAATACGCAGTATTTT. Its translation is CSVRARANQNTQYF.

The gene calls are TRBV23-1 and TRBJ2-3; D uncertain. TRBV23-1 is treated as an ORF (open reading frame) with a function not yet certain. This CDR3 is built from 16 residues. V lost 4 bases to trimming and J lost 1 base, with 15 bases between them. CDR3 sequence reads: CASSRSLENCTDTQYF. CDR3 bases: TGCGCCAGCAGTCGCAGCCTAGAGAATTGCACAGATACGCAGTATTTT.

This clone appeared a few times. This rearrangement joins TRBV6-4 to TRBJ2-2, with 9 positions matching TRBD1. Trimming took 7 bases from V and 4 from J; bases not matched to a gene: 4. Germline lookup yields CDR1 MRHNA and CDR2 SNTAGT. The CDR3 has 14 residues. CDR3 amino acids: CASKGQGITGELFF. CDR3 DNA sequence: TGTGCCAGCAAGGGACAGGGTATCACCGGGGAGCTGTTTTTT.

This chain links TRBV5-1 with TRBJ2-3, with D possibly TRBD2 on 6 matching bases. V lost 3 bases and J lost 2, with 13 bases in between. Per the germline V gene, CDR1 is SGHRS and CDR2 is YFSETQ. This CDR3 has 15 amino acids. The CDR3 sequence: CASSSSASATDTQYF. The CDR3 nucleotides are TGCGCCAGCAGCTCCTCGGCTAGCGCCACAGATACGCAGTATTTT.

The V and J genes are TRBV7-2 and TRBJ2-5; the match to TRBD1 covers 10 bases. Germline V CDR1 and CDR2: SGHTA, FQGNSA. The CDR3 runs to 15 residues. V shed 5 bases, J shed 4 bases, and the junction held 7 bases outside the gene matches. This CDR3 is CASSPWGQGLETQYF. CDR3 nucleotides: TGTGCCAGCAGCCCCTGGGGACAGGGGCTAGAGACCCAGTACTTC.

This sequence joins TRBV28 and TRBJ2-5; 8 bases fit TRBD2. TRBJ2-7 explains the end of the DNA better; the J call may be wrong. The germline gives CDR1 MDHEN, CDR2 SYDVKM. The CDR3 length is 14 residues. Here the CDR3 reads CASTGASGSYEQYF. CDR3 in DNA: TGTGCCAGCACTGGAGCTAGCGGGTCCTACGAGCAGTACTTC.

This clone has a handful of counts. Here the CDR3 DNA reads TGCGCCAGCAGCCAAGGACTTAGCGACGATACGCAGTATTTT. This encodes CASSQGLSDDTQYF. This sequence joins TRBV4-3 and TRBJ2-3; the D gene is possibly TRBD2 (5 bases). In germline, CDR1 is LGHNA, CDR2 YSLEER. Trimming removed 1 base from V and 6 bases from J, with 11 bases in between. The CDR3 sequence is 14 residues long.

This clone turned up a few times. The V and J genes are TRBV2 and TRBJ1-4; tentative D call: TRBD1 (6 bases). Trimming took off 4 bases at V and 0 bases at J, with 12 bases between the two ends. This CDR3 is built from 16 residues. Germline values: CDR1 SNHLY, CDR2 FYNNEI. The CDR3 reads CASSVDSPATNEKLFF. For the CDR3, the DNA is TGTGCCAGCAGTGTGGACAGCCCTGCAACTAATGAAAAACTGTTTTTT.

The chain uses TRBV6-5 and TRBJ2-3, with TRBD2 identical over 12 bases. The CDR3 extends over 16 amino acids. Germline V CDR1 and CDR2: MNHEY, SVGAGI. The V gene end was trimmed by 2 bases and the J gene end by 2 bases; junction bases not matched to a gene: 2. The CDR3 region has the DNA TGTGCCAGCAGTTACGGACTAGCGGGGATCACAGATACGCAGTATTTT. As protein: CASSYGLAGITDTQYF.

The chain joins TRBV6-1 to TRBJ2-4, with no clear D. V was pared by 2 bases and J by 1 base, with 6 bases between. The CDR3 consists of 14 residues. Germline loops: CDR1 MNHNS, CDR2 SASEGT. CDR3 in DNA: TGTGCCAGCAGTGAATTCGCGGCCAAAAACATTCAGTACTTC. This encodes CASSEFAAKNIQYF.

The chain links TRBV2 to TRBJ1-5; 8 nucleotides agree with TRBD1. Germline assignment: CDR1 SNHLY and CDR2 FYNNEI. This CDR3 is 15 amino acids long. The J segment lost 3 bases and the V segment lost 6 bases, leaving 7 bases of the junction unmatched. CDR3 amino acids: CASRPSGGVNQPQHF. The DNA for the CDR3 is TGTGCCAGCAGACCTTCAGGGGGCGTCAATCAGCCCCAGCATTTT.

In DNA, the CDR3 is TGTGCCAGCAGCCTACGACTTAAAAGGAGCACCGGGGAGCTGTTTTTT. It is translated as CASSLRLKRSTGELFF. V is TRBV7-9 and J is TRBJ2-2; no clear D. V was trimmed by 5 bases and J by 4 bases, leaving 17 bases between them. This CDR3 is 16 amino acids long. Germline values: CDR1 SEHNR, CDR2 FQNEAQ (reference sequence).

The J gene is TRBJ2-3, the V gene TRBV19, with 9 bases fitting TRBD2. This CDR3 spans 17 amino acids. The trim removed 5 bases at V and 0 bases at J, leaving 9 bases unmatched. Germline lookup yields CDR1 LNHDA and CDR2 SQIVND (reference sequence). This chain's CDR3 is CASSFRLTSGSTDTQYF. CDR3 nucleotide sequence: TGTGCCAGTAGTTTCCGCCTGACTAGCGGTAGCACAGATACGCAGTATTTT.

This clone showed up just once. The chain recombines TRBV19 with TRBJ2-7, with 9 positions matching TRBD1. CDR1 is LNHDA and CDR2 is SQIVND in the germline V gene (reference sequence). The CDR3 loop spans 14 amino acids. The V gene end was trimmed by 6 bases and the J gene end by 0 bases; junction bases not matched to a gene: 3. The CDR3 nucleotides read TGTGCCAGTAGCGAGACAGGGGGCTCCTACGAGCAGTACTTC. Its translation is CASSETGGSYEQYF.

This rearrangement joins TRBV6-5 to TRBJ2-3; TRBD2 might be the D (6 bases). The CDR3 runs to 15 residues. V gave up 0 bases and J gave up 5 bases, with 12 bases separating them. Germline V lookup: CDR1 MNHEY, CDR2 SVGAGI. CDR3 sequence (DNA): TGTGCCAGCAGTTACTCGTATCAGGGAGGAGATACGCAGTATTTT. This sequence encodes CASSYSYQGGDTQYF.